The 5 T cell receptor beta chains presented below share a single source sample, sequenced in a study of cytomegalovirus exposure and HLA in healthy donors. The primer mix had 60 Vbeta and 13 Jbeta primers. Sequenced by immunoSEQ multiplex PCR; TCRdb stores in-frame clones only, minus some. The sample lists 98,000 or so clones; around 80% were seen once. Material for sequencing was PBMCs. The source of these receptors is a human donor in good health.

With regard to this clone: The sample contains more than one DNA sequence encoding this CDR3. This chain uses TRBV5-1 with TRBJ2-2, with D possibly TRBD1 on 5 matching bases. CDR1 and CDR2 from the germline V gene are SGHRS and YFSETQ. The CDR3 contains 14 residues. V lost 1 base and J 2 bases, leaving 6 bases between the germline ends. Written as DNA, the CDR3 is TGCGCCAGCAGCTTGACAGGAAACACCGGGGAGCTGTTTTTT. It is translated as CASSLTGNTGELFF.

The CDR3 sequence: CASSKDTSEQFF. As DNA, the CDR3 is TGTGCCAGCAGTAAAGACACAAGTGAGCAGTTCTTC. This sequence joins TRBV27 and TRBJ2-1, with D hard to call. Trimming removed 5 bases from V and 9 bases from J, with 11 bases in between. Germline CDR1 reads MNHEY; CDR2 reads SMNVEV (reference sequence). The CDR3 is 12 residues long.

The chain carries TRBV18 and TRBJ2-7; 13 bases are shared with TRBD2. V gave up 4 bases and J gave up 2 bases; unmatched junction bases: 5. The CDR3 runs to 16 residues. CDR1 and CDR2 from the germline V gene are KGHSH and LQKENI. CDR3 region: CASSLGLAGPAYEQYF. The DNA for the CDR3 is TGTGCCAGCTCACTGGGACTAGCGGGACCAGCCTACGAGCAGTACTTC.

The genes are TRBV15 and TRBJ2-1; D is ambiguous. Germline V gives CDR1 LNHNV, CDR2 YYDKDF (reference sequence). V was trimmed by 1 base and J by 5 bases, leaving 9 bases between them. The CDR3 sequence is 14 residues long. The CDR3 DNA reads TGTGCCACCAGCAGAGGGTACAGTAACAATGAGCAGTTCTTC. It is translated as CATSRGYSNNEQFF. Using reference TRBV15 and TRBJ2-1 for the parts outside the CDR3, the full variable domain is DAMVIQNPRYQVTQFGKPVTLSCSQTLNHNVMYWYQQKSSQAPKLLFHYYDKDFNNEADTPDNFQSRRPNTSFCFLDIRSPGLGDTAMYLCATSRGYSNNEQFFGPGTRLTVL.

This chain links TRBV2 with TRBJ1-4; D is unresolved. Trimming removed 2 bases from V and 4 bases from J, with 11 bases in between. The CDR3 has 15 amino acids. Germline assignment: CDR1 SNHLY and CDR2 FYNNEI. The CDR3 DNA is TGTGCCAGCAGTGAATATCAACAGCTTAATGAAAAACTGTTTTTT. Translated, it gives CASSEYQQLNEKLFF. The full variable domain, in which reference TRBV2 and TRBJ1-4 provide the parts outside the CDR3, is EPEVTQTPSHQVTQMGQEVILRCVPISNHLYFYWYRQILGQKVEFLVSFYNNEISEKSEIFDDQFSVERPDGSNFTLKIRSTKLEDSAMYFCASSEYQQLNEKLFFGSGTQLSVL.